This is a list of T cell receptor beta chains from one sample in a study of blood T cell repertoires in COVID-19. Repertoires were generated with immunoSEQ multiplex PCR, while TCRdb's copy carries only in-frame clones and drops some. The data show approximately 210,000 clones, with over 75% seen just once and 1.9% held by the top ten. Specimen: peripheral blood. The receptors were gathered from a man aged 35 to 55 with active or convalescent COVID-19. The CDR3 runs from the conserved cysteine through the conserved F or W. The D gene is left open where the match is weak. Clone sizes are given selectively: once, few, many, or a class where the clone is expanded.

CDR3nt: TGTGCCAGCACCTGGGGGACTAACACGTTTTTAACTAGCACAGATACGCAGTATTTT; CDR3aa: CASTWGTNTFLTSTDTQYF; v_gene: TRBV28; j_gene: TRBJ2-3; abundance: .; d_gene: TRBD2
CDR3nt: TGTGCCAGCAGCCAAGGAGGAGGCACAGATACGCAGTATTTT; CDR3aa: CASSQGGGTDTQYF; v_gene: TRBV3-1/TRBV3-2; j_gene: TRBJ2-3; abundance: .; d_gene: .
CDR3nt: TGTGCCAGCAGCCCCGAGAGGGACAGCCGCTACACCTTC; CDR3aa: CASSPERDSRYTF; v_gene: TRBV5-4; j_gene: TRBJ1-2; abundance: few; d_gene: TRBD1
CDR3nt: TGTGCCAGCCTCACAAGAACCGGGGAGCTGTTTTTT; CDR3aa: CASLTRTGELFF; v_gene: TRBV18; j_gene: TRBJ2-2; abundance: .; d_gene: .
CDR3nt: TGTGCCAGCTCCCCAGGACAAGATAACTATGGCTACACCTTC; CDR3aa: CASSPGQDNYGYTF; v_gene: TRBV18; j_gene: TRBJ1-2; abundance: .; d_gene: .
CDR3nt: TGTGCCAGCAGCTTGAAGGCAGGGACCTACGAGCAGTACTTC; CDR3aa: CASSLKAGTYEQYF; v_gene: TRBV5-6; j_gene: TRBJ2-7; abundance: .; d_gene: .
CDR3nt: TGTGCCAGCAGTCTAGACGCAGGAAACACCATATATTTT; CDR3aa: CASSLDAGNTIYF; v_gene: TRBV11-2; j_gene: TRBJ1-3; abundance: .; d_gene: .
CDR3nt: TGTGCCAGCTCACCAGTGAGTGGGAGCGCTGAAGCTTTCTTT; CDR3aa: CASSPVSGSAEAFF; v_gene: TRBV18; j_gene: TRBJ1-1; abundance: .; d_gene: .
CDR3nt: TGTGCCAGTTCAGCACAGGCAGGCCACTACGAGCAGTACTTC; CDR3aa: CASSAQAGHYEQYF; v_gene: TRBV6-5; j_gene: TRBJ2-7; abundance: .; d_gene: .
CDR3nt: TGTGCCAGCAGCCGGGACAGGGGAAGGGAGACCCAGTACTTC; CDR3aa: CASSRDRGRETQYF; v_gene: TRBV11-2; j_gene: TRBJ2-5; abundance: once; d_gene: TRBD1
CDR3nt: TGCGCCAGCAGCTTGGACCCAGCGAGCTCCTACAATGAGCAGTTCTTC; CDR3aa: CASSLDPASSYNEQFF; v_gene: TRBV5-1; j_gene: TRBJ2-1; abundance: .; d_gene: .
CDR3nt: TGTGCCAGCAGTTTATGGGTCGGGGGCCAGTACTTC; CDR3aa: CASSLWVGGQYF; v_gene: TRBV28; j_gene: TRBJ2-5; abundance: .; d_gene: .
CDR3nt: TGTGCCAGCAGCTTAGACGGGAGTAGGAATGAGCAGTTCTTC; CDR3aa: CASSLDGSRNEQFF; v_gene: TRBV7-3; j_gene: TRBJ2-1; abundance: .; d_gene: .
CDR3nt: TGTGCCAGTAGTTCCTCGACAGCCGAAGCTTTCTTT; CDR3aa: CASSSSTAEAFF; v_gene: TRBV19; j_gene: TRBJ1-1; abundance: .; d_gene: .
CDR3nt: TGCGCCAGCAGTGAGAATTACATGGATACGCAGTATTTT; CDR3aa: CASSENYMDTQYF; v_gene: TRBV10-1; j_gene: TRBJ2-3; abundance: .; d_gene: .
CDR3nt: TGTGCCAGCAGCCGGACCGGGGAGCTGTTTTTT; CDR3aa: CASSRTGELFF; v_gene: TRBV7-9; j_gene: TRBJ2-2; abundance: .; d_gene: .
CDR3nt: TGTGCCAGCAGCCCTCCAGCGCGACCCTACGAGCAGTACTTC; CDR3aa: CASSPPARPYEQYF; v_gene: TRBV5-5; j_gene: TRBJ2-7; abundance: .; d_gene: .
CDR3nt: TGTGCCACCAGTGACCCGGGACAGGGGTCCTCCAACTATGGCTACACCTTC; CDR3aa: CATSDPGQGSSNYGYTF; v_gene: TRBV24-1; j_gene: TRBJ1-2; abundance: .; d_gene: TRBD1
CDR3nt: TGCGCCAGCAGCTGGGCCCCCGGACAGCGAAACGAGCAGTACTTC; CDR3aa: CASSWAPGQRNEQYF; v_gene: TRBV5-1; j_gene: TRBJ2-7; abundance: .; d_gene: .
CDR3nt: TGTGCCAGCAGAGGGGCCGTCCCCCAATTGGGTCAGCCCCAGCATTTT; CDR3aa: CASRGAVPQLGQPQHF; v_gene: TRBV21-1; j_gene: TRBJ1-5; abundance: .; d_gene: .
CDR3nt: TGTGCCAGCAGCCACGGGACTAGCGGGAGAGGGAACGCCAATGAGCAGTTCTTC; CDR3aa: CASSHGTSGRGNANEQFF; v_gene: TRBV7-3; j_gene: TRBJ2-1; abundance: .; d_gene: TRBD2
CDR3nt: TGTGCCAGCAGCTCGCGCCGGGGGGTAGGGTCCTACAATGAGCAGTTCTTC; CDR3aa: CASSSRRGVGSYNEQFF; v_gene: TRBV7-9; j_gene: TRBJ2-1; abundance: .; d_gene: TRBD2
CDR3nt: TGCGCCAGCAGCTTGGAACAGGGCCAGCAGTACTTC; CDR3aa: CASSLEQGQQYF; v_gene: TRBV5-1; j_gene: TRBJ2-7; abundance: .; d_gene: .